This T cell receptor (beta chain) was captured in a study of T cells after yellow fever vaccination. Study-wide background: Fractions low in cell number were prepared with SMART-Seq v4 Ultra Low Input. General observations from the study: Detected again after the booster were most primary-vaccination clones, at almost 97% CD4 and 70% to 90% CD8.

Trimming shortened V by 2 bases and J by 7 bases, and 12 bases separated the two germline ends. CDR3 length: 14 amino acids. The germline V gene has CDR1 SGHDT and CDR2 YYEEEE. In this sample, this clonotype turned up a few times. Antigen specificity is unknown. A single record per CDR3 protein comes from TCRdb applying MiXCR to the 5' RACE reads. This sample has hundreds of thousands of distinct CDR3 sequences, with about a fifth found just once. This TCR was sampled from a man aged 25-45 years who received the YFV17D yellow fever vaccine. The chain has TRBV5-6 and TRBJ1-4, with D possibly TRBD1 on 6 matching bases. Here the sequenced sample was PBMCs, taken 15 days after the yellow fever booster vaccination. Written as DNA, the CDR3 is TGTGCCAGCAGCTTTCTCAGGGGTGGTGAAAAACTGTTTTTT. Protein product: CASSFLRGGEKLFF. The full variable domain, in which reference TRBV5-6 and TRBJ1-4 provide the parts outside the CDR3, is DAGVTQSPTHLIKTRGQQVTLRCSPKSGHDTVSWYQQALGQGPQFIFQYYEEEERQRGNFPDRFSGHQFPNYSSELNVNALLLGDSALYLCASSFLRGGEKLFFGSGTQLSVL.